This T cell receptor (beta chain) is from a study of a mutant IDH1 vaccine in newly diagnosed glioma. A remark on this clone: Its antigen is not known.

Germline V lookup: CDR1 SGHNT, CDR2 YYREEE (reference sequence). V was shortened by 5 bases and J by 10 bases, with 16 bases between the two germline ends. The CDR3 contains 13 residues. The protocol was immunoSEQ multiplex PCR, while the TCRdb copy is restricted to in-frame clones and leaves out a portion. The sample has 42,000 or so clones, approximately 80% seen once. Time point defined: week 35, safety follow-up. Vaccine doses each comprised 300 ug of mutant IDH1 20-mer peptide, with topical imiquimod. The sequence was collected from a woman between 45 and 65 years old with glioma. The source material was PBMCs, sampled from a glioma patient whose treatment included an IDH1 peptide vaccine. The chain has TRBV5-4 and TRBJ2-1, with D tentatively TRBD1 or TRBD2 (5 bases each). CDR3 coding DNA: TGTGCCAGCAGGTTTGTGGGGGATTGGGAGCAGTTCTTC. It encodes CASRFVGDWEQFF.